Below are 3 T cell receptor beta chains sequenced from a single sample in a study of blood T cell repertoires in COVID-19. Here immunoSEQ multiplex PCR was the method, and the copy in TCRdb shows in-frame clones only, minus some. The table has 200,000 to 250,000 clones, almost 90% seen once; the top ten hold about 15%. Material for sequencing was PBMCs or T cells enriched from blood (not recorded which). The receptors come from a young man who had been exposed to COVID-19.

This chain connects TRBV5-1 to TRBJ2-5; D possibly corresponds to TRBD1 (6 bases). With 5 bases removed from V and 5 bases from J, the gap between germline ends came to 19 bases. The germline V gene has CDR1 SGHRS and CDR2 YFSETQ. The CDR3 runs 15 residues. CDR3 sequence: CASSVAGTSKETQYF. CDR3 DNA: TGCGCCAGCAGTGTGGCCGGGACATCGAAGGAGACCCAGTACTTC.

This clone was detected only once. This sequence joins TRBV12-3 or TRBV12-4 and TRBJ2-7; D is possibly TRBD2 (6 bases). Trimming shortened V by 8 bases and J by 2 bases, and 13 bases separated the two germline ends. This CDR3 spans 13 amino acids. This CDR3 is CASWRGGAYEQYF. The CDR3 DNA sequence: TGTGCCAGCTGGAGGGGCGGAGCCTACGAGCAGTACTTC.

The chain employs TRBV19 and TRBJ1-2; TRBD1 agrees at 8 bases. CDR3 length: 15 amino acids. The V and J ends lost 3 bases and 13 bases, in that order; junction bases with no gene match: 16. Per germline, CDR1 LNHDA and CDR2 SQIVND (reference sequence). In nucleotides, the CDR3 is TGTGCCAGTAGTATTGGGGGTTTGGACAGGGCCGTCGGCACCTTC. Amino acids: CASSIGGLDRAVGTF.